This entry features one T cell receptor (beta chain) sequence. Antigen: not known. This sample was included in a study of vaccination and CD4 T cells after COVID-19. With the Oncomine TCR Beta short-read assay, DNA from cultured CD4+ T cells was sequenced. The source of extracted genomic DNA was cultured CD4+ T cells. In TCRdb, the PCR reads were re-called with MiXCR into one record per CDR3 protein. The sample has roughly 6,800 distinct CDR3 sequences, around 40% seen once. As for treatment: 10-day PBMC culture with coronavirus spike peptide pools or control peptides (ViraFEST assay). According to the study, CD4+ T cells from the unexposed donor were gathered ahead of the COVID-19 pandemic (2011-2018). This clonotype originated in a human donor in good health. The sequenced sample consisted of CD4+ T cells from blood, cultured in vitro.

The CDR3 bases are TGTGCCAGCACCTACGTAGGGGGGAACCAAGAGACCCAGTACTTC. Protein sequence: CASTYVGGNQETQYF. The rearrangement joins TRBV27 to TRBJ2-5; the D call may be TRBD1 or TRBD2 (6 bases each). V was pared by 7 bases and J by 0 bases, with 15 bases between. This CDR3 comprises 15 residues. Germline values: CDR1 MNHEY, CDR2 SMNVEV (reference sequence).